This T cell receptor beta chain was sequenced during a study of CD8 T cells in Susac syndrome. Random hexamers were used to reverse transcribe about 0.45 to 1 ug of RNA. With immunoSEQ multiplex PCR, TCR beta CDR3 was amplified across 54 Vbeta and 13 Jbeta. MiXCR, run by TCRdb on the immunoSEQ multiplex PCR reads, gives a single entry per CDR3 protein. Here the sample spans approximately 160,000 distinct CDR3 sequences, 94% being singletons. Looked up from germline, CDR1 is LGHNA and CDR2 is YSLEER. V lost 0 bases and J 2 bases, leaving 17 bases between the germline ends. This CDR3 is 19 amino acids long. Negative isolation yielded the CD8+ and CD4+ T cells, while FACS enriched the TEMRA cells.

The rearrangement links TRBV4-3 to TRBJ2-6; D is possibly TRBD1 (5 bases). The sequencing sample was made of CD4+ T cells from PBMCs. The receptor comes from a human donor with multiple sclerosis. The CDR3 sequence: CASSQDNVARAPGANVLTF. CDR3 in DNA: TGCGCCAGCAGCCAAGATAACGTTGCCAGGGCCCCTGGGGCCAACGTCCTGACTTTC.